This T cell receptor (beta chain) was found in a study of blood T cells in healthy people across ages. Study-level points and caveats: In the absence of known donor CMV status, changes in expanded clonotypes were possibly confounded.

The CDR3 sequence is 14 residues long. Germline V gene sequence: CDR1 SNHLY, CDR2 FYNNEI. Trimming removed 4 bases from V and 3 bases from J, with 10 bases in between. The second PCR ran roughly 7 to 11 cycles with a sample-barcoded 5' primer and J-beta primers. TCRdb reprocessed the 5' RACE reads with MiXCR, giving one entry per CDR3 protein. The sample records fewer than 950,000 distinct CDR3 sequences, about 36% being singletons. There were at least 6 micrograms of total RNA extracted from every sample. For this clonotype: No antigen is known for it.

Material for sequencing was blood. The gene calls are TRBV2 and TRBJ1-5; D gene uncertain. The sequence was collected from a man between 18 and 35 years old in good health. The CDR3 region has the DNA TGTGCCAGCAGTGGGGAAACCGTCAATCAGCCCCAGCATTTT. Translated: CASSGETVNQPQHF.